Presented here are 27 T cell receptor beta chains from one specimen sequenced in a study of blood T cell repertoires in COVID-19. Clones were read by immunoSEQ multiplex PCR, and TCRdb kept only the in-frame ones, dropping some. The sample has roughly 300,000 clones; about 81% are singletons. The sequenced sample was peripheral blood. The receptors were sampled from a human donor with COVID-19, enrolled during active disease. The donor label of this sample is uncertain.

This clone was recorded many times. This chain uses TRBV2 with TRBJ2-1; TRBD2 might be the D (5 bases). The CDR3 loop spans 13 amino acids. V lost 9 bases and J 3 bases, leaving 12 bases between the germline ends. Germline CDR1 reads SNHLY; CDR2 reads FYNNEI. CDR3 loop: CASSAPIYNEQFF. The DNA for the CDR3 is TGTGCCAGTAGCGCCCCAATCTACAATGAGCAGTTCTTC.

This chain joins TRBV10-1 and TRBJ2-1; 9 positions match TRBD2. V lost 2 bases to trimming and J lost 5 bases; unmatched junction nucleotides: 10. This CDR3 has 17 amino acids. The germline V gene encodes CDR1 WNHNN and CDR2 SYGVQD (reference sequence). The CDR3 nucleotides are TGCGCCAGCAGTGAGACTAGCGGGCGCCGAGGGAACAATGAGCAGTTCTTC. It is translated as CASSETSGRRGNNEQFF.

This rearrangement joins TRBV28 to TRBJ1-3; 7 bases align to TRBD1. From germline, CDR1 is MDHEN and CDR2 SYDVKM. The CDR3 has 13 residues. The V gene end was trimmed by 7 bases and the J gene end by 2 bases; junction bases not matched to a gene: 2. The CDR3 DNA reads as TGTGCCAGCACAGGGGGAGCTGGAAACACCATATATTTT. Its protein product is CASTGGAGNTIYF.

The CDR3 DNA is TGTGCCAGCAGACTAGCGAGCACAGATACGCAGTATTTT. This codes for CASRLASTDTQYF. V gene TRBV11-2 combines with J gene TRBJ2-3, with 7 nucleotides matching TRBD2. The V gene's germline CDR1 is SGHAT and CDR2 FQNNGV. The V gene end was trimmed by 6 bases and the J gene end by 0 bases; junction bases not matched to a gene: 0. CDR3 length: 13 residues.

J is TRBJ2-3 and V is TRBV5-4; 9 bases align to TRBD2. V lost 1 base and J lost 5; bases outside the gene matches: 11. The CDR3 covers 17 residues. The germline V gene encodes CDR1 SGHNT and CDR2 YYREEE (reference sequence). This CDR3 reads CASSLHGGRALVDTQYF. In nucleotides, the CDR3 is TGTGCCAGCAGCTTGCATGGCGGGAGGGCCCTCGTAGATACGCAGTATTTT.

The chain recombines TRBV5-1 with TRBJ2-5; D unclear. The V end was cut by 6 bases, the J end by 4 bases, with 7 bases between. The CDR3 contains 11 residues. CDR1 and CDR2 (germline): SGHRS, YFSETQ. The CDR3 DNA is TGCGCCAGCACTGCCGGAGAGACCCAGTACTTC. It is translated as CASTAGETQYF.

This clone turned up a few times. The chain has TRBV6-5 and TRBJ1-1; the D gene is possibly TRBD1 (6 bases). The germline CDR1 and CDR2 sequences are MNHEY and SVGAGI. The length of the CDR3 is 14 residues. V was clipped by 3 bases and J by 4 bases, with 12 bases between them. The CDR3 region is CASSYLGAGTEAFF. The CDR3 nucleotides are TGTGCCAGCAGTTATTTGGGGGCTGGCACTGAAGCTTTCTTT.

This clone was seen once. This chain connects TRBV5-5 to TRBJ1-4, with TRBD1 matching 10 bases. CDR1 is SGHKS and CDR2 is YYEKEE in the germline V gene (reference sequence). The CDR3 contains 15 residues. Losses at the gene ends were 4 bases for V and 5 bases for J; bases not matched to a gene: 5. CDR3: CASSQPGQGNEKLFF. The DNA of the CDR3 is TGTGCCAGCAGCCAACCGGGACAGGGGAATGAAAAACTGTTTTTT.

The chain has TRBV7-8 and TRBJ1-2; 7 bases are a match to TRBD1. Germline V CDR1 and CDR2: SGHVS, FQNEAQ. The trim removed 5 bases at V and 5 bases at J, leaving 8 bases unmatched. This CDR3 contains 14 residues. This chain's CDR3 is CASSPQGTEYGYTF. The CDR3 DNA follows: TGTGCCAGCAGCCCCCAAGGGACAGAGTATGGCTACACCTTC.

The CDR3 reads CASSSGTGVLQHF. DNA for the CDR3: TGTGCCAGCAGCTCCGGGACAGGCGTCCTCCAGCATTTT. The rearrangement joins TRBV28 to TRBJ1-5, with 8 bases identical to TRBD1. The CDR3 loop spans 13 amino acids. The junction had 10 bases not matched to a gene; V was cut back by 6 bases and J by 12 bases. CDR1 MDHEN and CDR2 SYDVKM come from the germline V gene. Filled out from reference TRBV28 and TRBJ1-5, the complete variable domain reads DVKVTQSSRYLVKRTGEKVFLECVQDMDHENMFWYRQDPGLGLRLIYFSYDVKMKEKGDIPEGYSVSREKKERFSLILESASTNQTSMYLCASSSGTGVLQHFGDGTRLSIL.

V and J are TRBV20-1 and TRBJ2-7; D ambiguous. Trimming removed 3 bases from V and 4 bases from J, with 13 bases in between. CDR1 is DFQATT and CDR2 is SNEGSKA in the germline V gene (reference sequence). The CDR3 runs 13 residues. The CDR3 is CSASPITRYEQYF. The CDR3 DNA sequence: TGCAGTGCTAGTCCCATCACCAGATACGAGCAGTACTTC.

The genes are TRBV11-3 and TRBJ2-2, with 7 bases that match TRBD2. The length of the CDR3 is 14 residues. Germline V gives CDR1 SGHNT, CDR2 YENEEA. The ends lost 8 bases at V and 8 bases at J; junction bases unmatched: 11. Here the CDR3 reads CASRGAGVSGELFF. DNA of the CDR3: TGTGCCAGCCGCGGGGCGGGAGTTTCTGGGGAGCTGTTTTTT.

The CDR3 DNA sequence: TGTGCCATCAGTGCCACAGGGGACAGCTCCTACGAGCAGTACTTC. Encoded protein: CAISATGDSSYEQYF. The chain combines TRBV10-3 with TRBJ2-7; 7 nucleotides agree with TRBD1. J gave up 0 bases and V 4 bases, and 6 bases lay outside the gene matches. Germline lookup yields CDR1 ENHRY and CDR2 SYGVKD. The CDR3 runs 15 residues.

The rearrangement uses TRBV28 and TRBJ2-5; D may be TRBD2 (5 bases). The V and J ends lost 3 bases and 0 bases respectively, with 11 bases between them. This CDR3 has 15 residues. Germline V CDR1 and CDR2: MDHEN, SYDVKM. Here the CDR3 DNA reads TGTGCCAGCAGTTTGTCCCGGGGTTACCAAGAGACCCAGTACTTC. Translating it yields CASSLSRGYQETQYF. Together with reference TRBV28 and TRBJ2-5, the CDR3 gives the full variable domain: DVKVTQSSRYLVKRTGEKVFLECVQDMDHENMFWYRQDPGLGLRLIYFSYDVKMKEKGDIPEGYSVSREKKERFSLILESASTNQTSMYLCASSLSRGYQETQYFGPGTRLLVL.

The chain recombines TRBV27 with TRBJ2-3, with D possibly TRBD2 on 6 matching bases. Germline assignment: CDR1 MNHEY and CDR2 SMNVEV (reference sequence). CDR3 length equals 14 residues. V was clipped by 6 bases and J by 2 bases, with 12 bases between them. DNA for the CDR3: TGTGCCAGCAGCCTCCGGGACTCCACAGATACGCAGTATTTT. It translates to CASSLRDSTDTQYF.

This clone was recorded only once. CDR3 nucleotide sequence: TGTGCCACCAGCAGAGAGGGAGATACGCAGTATTTT. This encodes CATSREGDTQYF. This chain uses TRBV24-1 with TRBJ2-3; D possibly corresponds to TRBD2 (5 bases). CDR1 is KGHDR, CDR2 SFDVKD, per germline. With 7 bases removed from V and 5 bases from J, the gap between germline ends came to 9 bases. This CDR3 comprises 12 residues.

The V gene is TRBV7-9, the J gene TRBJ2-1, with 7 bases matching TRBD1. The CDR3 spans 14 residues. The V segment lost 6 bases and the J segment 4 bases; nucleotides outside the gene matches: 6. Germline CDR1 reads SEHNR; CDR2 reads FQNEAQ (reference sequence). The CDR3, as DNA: TGTGCCAGCAGTTTCTCGGACAGGTACAATGAGCAGTTCTTC. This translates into CASSFSDRYNEQFF.

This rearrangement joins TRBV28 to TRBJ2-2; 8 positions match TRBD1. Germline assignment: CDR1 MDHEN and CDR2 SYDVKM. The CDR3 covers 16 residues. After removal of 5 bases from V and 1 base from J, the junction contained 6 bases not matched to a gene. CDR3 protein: CASSNSGTGNTGELFF. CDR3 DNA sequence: TGTGCCAGCAGTAACTCCGGGACAGGGAACACCGGGGAGCTGTTTTTT.

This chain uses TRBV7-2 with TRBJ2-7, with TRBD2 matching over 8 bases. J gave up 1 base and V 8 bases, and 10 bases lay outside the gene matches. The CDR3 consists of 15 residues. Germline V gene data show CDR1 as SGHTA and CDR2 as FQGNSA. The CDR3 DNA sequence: TGTGCCAGCCAAAGTAGGGCTAGCGGGTCCTACGAGCAGTACTTC. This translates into CASQSRASGSYEQYF.

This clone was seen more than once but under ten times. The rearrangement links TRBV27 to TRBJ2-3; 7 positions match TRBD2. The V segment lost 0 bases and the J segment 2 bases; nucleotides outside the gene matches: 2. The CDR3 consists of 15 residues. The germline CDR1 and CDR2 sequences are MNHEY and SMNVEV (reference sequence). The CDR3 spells CASSLSGGNTDTQYF. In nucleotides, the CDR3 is TGTGCCAGCAGTTTATCGGGAGGGAACACAGATACGCAGTATTTT.

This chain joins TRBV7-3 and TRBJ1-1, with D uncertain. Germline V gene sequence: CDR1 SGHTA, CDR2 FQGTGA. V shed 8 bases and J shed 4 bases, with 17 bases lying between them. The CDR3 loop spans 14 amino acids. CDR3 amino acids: CASAPTREGTEAFF. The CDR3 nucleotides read TGTGCCAGCGCCCCCACTCGGGAGGGCACTGAAGCTTTCTTT. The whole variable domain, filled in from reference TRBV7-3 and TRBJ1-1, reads GAGVSQTPSNKVTEKGKYVELRCDPISGHTALYWYRQSLGQGPEFLIYFQGTGAADDSGLPNDRFFAVRPEGSVSTLKIQRTERGDSAVYLCASAPTREGTEAFFGQGTRLTVV.

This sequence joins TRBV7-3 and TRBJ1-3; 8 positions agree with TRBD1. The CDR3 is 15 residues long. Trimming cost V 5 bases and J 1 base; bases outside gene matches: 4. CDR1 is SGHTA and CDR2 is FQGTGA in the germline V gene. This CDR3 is CASSQDRGSGNTIYF. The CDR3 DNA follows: TGTGCCAGCAGCCAAGACAGGGGATCTGGAAACACCATATATTTT.

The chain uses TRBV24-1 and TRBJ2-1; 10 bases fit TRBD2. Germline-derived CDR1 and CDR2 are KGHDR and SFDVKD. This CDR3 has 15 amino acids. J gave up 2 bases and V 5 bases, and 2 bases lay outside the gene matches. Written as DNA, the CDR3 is TGTGCCACCAGTGTCCTAGCGGGAGCCTACAATGAGCAGTTCTTC. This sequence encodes CATSVLAGAYNEQFF.

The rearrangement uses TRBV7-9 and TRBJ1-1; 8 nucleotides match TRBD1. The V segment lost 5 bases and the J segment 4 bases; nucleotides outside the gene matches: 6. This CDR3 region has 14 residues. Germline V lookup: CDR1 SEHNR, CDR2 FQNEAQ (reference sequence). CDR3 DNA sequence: TGTGCCAGCAGCACGGGACAGGTTAGCACTGAAGCTTTCTTT. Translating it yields CASSTGQVSTEAFF.

The CDR3 loop is CASSFTRGGMNTEAFF. CDR3 sequence (DNA): TGTGCCAGTAGTTTCACTCGGGGGGGAATGAACACTGAAGCTTTCTTT. The chain has TRBV19 and TRBJ1-1; maybe TRBD1 (5 bases). Germline V CDR1 and CDR2: LNHDA, SQIVND (reference sequence). This CDR3 has 16 amino acids. The germline V and J ends were trimmed by 5 bases and 0 bases, with 16 bases remaining between them.

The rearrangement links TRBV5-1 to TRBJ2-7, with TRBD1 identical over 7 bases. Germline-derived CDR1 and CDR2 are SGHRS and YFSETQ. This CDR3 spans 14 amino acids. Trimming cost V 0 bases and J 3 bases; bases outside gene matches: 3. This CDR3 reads CASSLAGQDYEQYF. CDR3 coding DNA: TGCGCCAGCAGCTTGGCAGGACAGGACTACGAGCAGTACTTC.

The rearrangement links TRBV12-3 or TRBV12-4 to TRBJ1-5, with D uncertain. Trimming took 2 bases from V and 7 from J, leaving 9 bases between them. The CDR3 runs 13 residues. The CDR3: CASSLRLNQPQHF. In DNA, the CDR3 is TGTGCCAGCAGTTTACGACTAAACCAGCCCCAGCATTTT.